Presented here are 17 T cell receptor beta chains from one specimen sequenced in a study of T cell responses to AZD1222 COVID-19 vaccine. Clones were sequenced by immunoSEQ multiplex PCR, and TCRdb holds only the in-frame ones, with some missing. The table has some 180,000 clones, 91% seen once; the top ten hold approximately 1.8%. The sample was peripheral blood, taken 28 days after the second AZD1222 dose. These receptors all stem from an adult who received the AZD1222 COVID-19 vaccine.

The chain uses TRBV14 and TRBJ2-7; the match to TRBD1 covers 9 bases. V dropped 1 base and J dropped 3; count of bases not matched to a gene: 4. The CDR3 totals 15 residues. Germline V gene sequence: CDR1 SGHDN, CDR2 FVKESK. CDR3 amino acids: CASSQVGTGFYEQYF. CDR3 bases: TGTGCCAGCAGCCAAGTCGGGACAGGGTTCTACGAGCAGTACTTC. Supplemented by reference TRBV14 and TRBJ2-7, the full variable domain reads EAGVTQFPSHSVIEKGQTVTLRCDPISGHDNLYWYRRVMGKEIKFLLHFVKESKQDESGMPNNRFLAERTGGTYSTLKVQPAELEDSGVYFCASSQVGTGFYEQYFGPGTRLTVT.

This chain joins TRBV7-3 and TRBJ1-6, with 9 positions matching TRBD1. Trimming at V came to 6 bases and at J to 10 bases, leaving 4 bases not matched to a gene. This CDR3 has 13 amino acids. In germline, CDR1 is SGHTA, CDR2 FQGTGA. Written as DNA, the CDR3 is TGTGCCAGCAGTACAGGGACAGGGTCACCCCTCCACTTT. Its protein product is CASSTGTGSPLHF.

This chain links TRBV6-2 or TRBV6-3 with TRBJ1-5, with 7 bases matching TRBD1. The trim removed 2 bases at V and 6 bases at J, leaving 4 bases unmatched. This CDR3 spans 14 amino acids. CDR1 is MNHEY and CDR2 is SVGEGT in the germline V gene. CDR3 coding DNA: TGTGCCAGCAGTTACGTACAGGGGACTCAGCCCCAGCATTTT. It yields the protein CASSYVQGTQPQHF.

The V gene is TRBV13, the J gene TRBJ2-5, with TRBD2 identical over 13 bases. Germline CDR1 and CDR2: PRHDT and FYEKMQ (reference sequence). V shed 4 bases, J shed 0 bases, and the junction held 8 bases outside the gene matches. This CDR3 has 18 residues. In nucleotides, the CDR3 is TGTGCCAGCAGCTATTCGGGACTAGCGGGACGAAACCAAGAGACCCAGTACTTC. This encodes CASSYSGLAGRNQETQYF.

The chain has TRBV6-5 and TRBJ2-1; D is undetermined. The germline V gene encodes CDR1 MNHEY and CDR2 SVGAGI. V was shortened by 6 bases and J by 0 bases, with 12 bases between the two germline ends. CDR3 length: 15 residues. The CDR3 protein is CASSPDRSSYNEQFF. CDR3 DNA sequence: TGTGCCAGCAGCCCAGACCGGAGCTCCTACAATGAGCAGTTCTTC.

This clone came up a few times. The chain couples TRBV7-9 to TRBJ2-3; 11 nucleotides line up with TRBD1. The CDR3 length is 17 residues. CDR1 is SEHNR and CDR2 is FQNEAQ in the germline V gene (reference sequence). V dropped 3 bases and J dropped 5; count of bases not matched to a gene: 10. The CDR3 sequence: CASSFPPGQGVRDTQYF. DNA for the CDR3: TGTGCCAGCAGCTTCCCGCCGGGACAGGGGGTTAGAGATACGCAGTATTTT.

The chain uses TRBV23-1 and TRBJ2-3; D perhaps matches TRBD1 (6 bases). TRBV23-1 is an ORF, with its function uncertain. The CDR3 is 16 amino acids. Trimming cost V 9 bases and J 1 base, with 20 bases left between them. CDR3 amino acids: CAREDRTTGGTDTQYF. The CDR3 DNA reads TGCGCCAGAGAAGACAGGACCACGGGCGGCACAGATACGCAGTATTTT.

The sample holds one count of this clone. V usage is TRBV19 and J usage is TRBJ1-1; D remains unclear. V was pared by 7 bases and J by 3 bases, with 12 bases between. Looked up from germline, CDR1 is LNHDA and CDR2 is SQIVND (reference sequence). The CDR3 consists of 13 residues. CDR3 sequence (DNA): TGTGCCAGTAACCCAGGTACGGACACTGAAGCTTTCTTT. This sequence encodes CASNPGTDTEAFF.

The chain couples TRBV5-6 to TRBJ2-7; D remains unclear. The CDR3 totals 14 residues. The V gene lost 0 bases and the J gene lost 1 base, with 8 bases spanning the gap. Germline assignment: CDR1 SGHDT and CDR2 YYEEEE. CDR3 residues: CASSLELGSYEQYF. In DNA form, the CDR3 reads TGTGCCAGCAGCTTGGAGCTAGGATCCTACGAGCAGTACTTC.

The chain links TRBV10-3 to TRBJ1-4, with D maybe TRBD1 (6 bases). The germline V gene encodes CDR1 ENHRY and CDR2 SYGVKD. There are 11 residues in the CDR3. The CDR3 spells CASGEGEKLFF. Here the CDR3 DNA reads TGTGCGTCAGGGGAGGGTGAAAAACTGTTTTTT.

This clone was counted a few times. V usage is TRBV7-9 and J usage is TRBJ1-5; D not resolved. CDR3 size: 14 residues. Germline CDR1 reads SEHNR; CDR2 reads FQNEAQ (reference sequence). Deletions cut 1 base from V and 6 bases from J, with 10 bases between. CDR3: CASSLGLTGQPQHF. As DNA, the CDR3 is TGTGCCAGCAGCTTAGGACTGACTGGTCAGCCCCAGCATTTT.

V usage is TRBV7-8 and J usage is TRBJ1-2; weak D call: TRBD1 (6 bases). The CDR3 runs 16 residues. The V end was cut by 1 base, the J end by 4 bases, with 16 bases between. From germline, CDR1 is SGHVS and CDR2 FQNEAQ. Here the CDR3 reads CASSLGQALGSYGYTF. The CDR3 DNA reads as TGTGCCAGCAGCTTAGGACAGGCCCTTGGGAGCTATGGCTACACCTTC. Filled out from reference TRBV7-8 and TRBJ1-2, the complete variable domain reads GAGVSQSPRYKVAKRGQDVALRCDPISGHVSLFWYQQALGQGPEFLTYFQNEAQLDKSGLPSDRFFAERPEGSVSTLKIQRTQQEDSAVYLCASSLGQALGSYGYTFGSGTRLTVV.

This chain connects TRBV7-2 to TRBJ1-1; no reliable D call. The CDR3 runs 13 residues. Germline V gene data show CDR1 as SGHTA and CDR2 as FQGNSA. V was shortened by 2 bases and J by 1 base, with 5 bases between the two germline ends. This chain's CDR3 is CASSLPGNTEAFF. The CDR3 DNA is TGTGCCAGCAGCTTACCCGGGAACACTGAAGCTTTCTTT.

J is TRBJ2-7 and V is TRBV19, with D unclear. The CDR3 totals 13 residues. Germline V gene lookup returns CDR1 LNHDA and CDR2 SQIVND (reference sequence). The ends were cut back, 5 bases at V and 1 base at J, with 9 bases in the middle. CDR3 in amino acids: CASSLKGSYEQYF. The CDR3 DNA sequence: TGTGCCAGTAGTCTAAAAGGTTCCTACGAGCAGTACTTC.

The chain links TRBV19 to TRBJ2-2, with a tentative D call TRBD2 (7 bases). The CDR3 runs to 16 residues. From germline, CDR1 is LNHDA and CDR2 SQIVND (reference sequence). V was pared by 5 bases and J by 4 bases, with 17 bases between. DNA for the CDR3: TGTGCCAGTAGTTTTATACAGGGAGGGAGCACCGGGGAGCTGTTTTTT. Its translation is CASSFIQGGSTGELFF. Full variable domain (outside the CDR3, taken from reference TRBV19 and TRBJ2-2): DGGITQSPKYLFRKEGQNVTLSCEQNLNHDAMYWYRQDPGQGLRLIYYSQIVNDFQKGDIAEGYSVSREKKESFPLTVTSAQKNPTAFYLCASSFIQGGSTGELFFGEGSRLTVL.

The chain links TRBV7-2 to TRBJ1-5; D gene ambiguous. The V gene's germline CDR1 is SGHTA and CDR2 FQGNSA. This CDR3 contains 15 residues. V lost 0 bases, J lost 9 bases, and 15 bases lay in between. The CDR3 protein is CASSLAGPRMGPQHF. The CDR3 DNA reads TGTGCCAGCAGCTTAGCCGGGCCCCGGATGGGGCCCCAGCATTTT.

The chain couples TRBV2 to TRBJ1-5; D uncertain. V shed 7 bases and J shed 0 bases, with 7 bases lying between them. The CDR3 extends over 13 amino acids. Germline V gene lookup returns CDR1 SNHLY and CDR2 FYNNEI. The CDR3 spells CASMKDSNQPQHF. The CDR3 DNA reads TGTGCCAGCATGAAAGATAGCAATCAGCCCCAGCATTTT.